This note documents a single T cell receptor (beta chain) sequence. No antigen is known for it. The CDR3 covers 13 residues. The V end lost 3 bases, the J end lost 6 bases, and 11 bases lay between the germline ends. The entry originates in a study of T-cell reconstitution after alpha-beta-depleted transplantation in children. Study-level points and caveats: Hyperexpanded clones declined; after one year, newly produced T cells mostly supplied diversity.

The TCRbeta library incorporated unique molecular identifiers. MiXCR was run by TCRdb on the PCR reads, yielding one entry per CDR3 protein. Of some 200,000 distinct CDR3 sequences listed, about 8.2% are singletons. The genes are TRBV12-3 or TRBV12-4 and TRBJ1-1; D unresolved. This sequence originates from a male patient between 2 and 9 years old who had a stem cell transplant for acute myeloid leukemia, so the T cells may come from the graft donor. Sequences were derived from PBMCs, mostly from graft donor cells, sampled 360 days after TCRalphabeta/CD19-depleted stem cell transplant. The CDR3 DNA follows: TGTGCCAGCAGTTTGAGAAGGGTTCCTGAAGCTTTCTTT. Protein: CASSLRRVPEAFF.